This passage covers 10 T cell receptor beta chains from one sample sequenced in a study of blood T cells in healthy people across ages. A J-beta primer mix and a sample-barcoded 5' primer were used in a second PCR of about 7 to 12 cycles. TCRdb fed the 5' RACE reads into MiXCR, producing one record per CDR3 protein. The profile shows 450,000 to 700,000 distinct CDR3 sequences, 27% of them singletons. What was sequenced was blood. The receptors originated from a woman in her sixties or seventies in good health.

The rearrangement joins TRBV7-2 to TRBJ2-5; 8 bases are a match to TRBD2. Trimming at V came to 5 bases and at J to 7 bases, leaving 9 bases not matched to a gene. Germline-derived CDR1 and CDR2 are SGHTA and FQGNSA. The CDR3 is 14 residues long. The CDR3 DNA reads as TGTGCCAGCAGCCTGGGGACTAGAAGAGGGACCCAGTACTTC. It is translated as CASSLGTRRGTQYF.

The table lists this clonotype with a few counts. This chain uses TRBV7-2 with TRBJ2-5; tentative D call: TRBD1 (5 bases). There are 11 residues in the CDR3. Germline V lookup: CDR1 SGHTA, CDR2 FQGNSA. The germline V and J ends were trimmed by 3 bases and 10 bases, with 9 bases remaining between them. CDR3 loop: CASSLSGHQYF. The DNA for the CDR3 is TGTGCCAGCAGCTTGTCCGGACACCAGTACTTC.

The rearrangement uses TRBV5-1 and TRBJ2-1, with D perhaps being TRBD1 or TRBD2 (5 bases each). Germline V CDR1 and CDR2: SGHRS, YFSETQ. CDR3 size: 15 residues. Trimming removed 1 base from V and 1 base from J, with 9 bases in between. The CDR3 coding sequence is TGCGCCAGCAGCTTGCTAGGGACGTCCTACAATGAGCAGTTCTTC. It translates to CASSLLGTSYNEQFF.

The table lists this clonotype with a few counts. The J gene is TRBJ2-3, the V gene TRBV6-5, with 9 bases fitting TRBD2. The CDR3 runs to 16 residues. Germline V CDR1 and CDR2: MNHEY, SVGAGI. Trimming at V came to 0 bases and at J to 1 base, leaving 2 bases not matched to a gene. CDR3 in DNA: TGTGCCAGCAGTTACTCGGGGACTAGCCGCACAGATACGCAGTATTTT. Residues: CASSYSGTSRTDTQYF.

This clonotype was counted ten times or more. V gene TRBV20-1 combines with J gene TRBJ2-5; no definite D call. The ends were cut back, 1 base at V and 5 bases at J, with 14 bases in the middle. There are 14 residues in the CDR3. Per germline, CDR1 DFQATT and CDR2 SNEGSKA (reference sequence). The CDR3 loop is CSARADISPETQYF. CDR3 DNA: TGCAGTGCTAGAGCCGACATCTCCCCGGAGACCCAGTACTTC.

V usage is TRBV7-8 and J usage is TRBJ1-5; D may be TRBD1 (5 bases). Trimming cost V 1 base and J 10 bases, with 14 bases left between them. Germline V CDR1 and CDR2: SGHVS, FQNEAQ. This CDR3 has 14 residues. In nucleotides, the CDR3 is TGTGCCAGCAGCTTAGAGGGGCAACCCAAACCCCAGCATTTT. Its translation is CASSLEGQPKPQHF.

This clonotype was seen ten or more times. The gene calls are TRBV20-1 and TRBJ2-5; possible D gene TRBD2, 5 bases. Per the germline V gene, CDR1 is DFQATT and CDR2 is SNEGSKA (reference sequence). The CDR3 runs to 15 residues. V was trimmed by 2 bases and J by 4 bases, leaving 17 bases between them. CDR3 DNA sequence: TGCAGTGCTAGACACAACGCGGTAGGGAGAGAGACCCAGTACTTC. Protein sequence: CSARHNAVGRETQYF.

The CDR3 DNA reads TGCAGTGCTATCTCGACAGGGTCCGCTTACGAGCAGTACTTC. It specifies CSAISTGSAYEQYF. The gene calls are TRBV20-1 and TRBJ2-7, with 7 positions matching TRBD1. The CDR3 extends over 14 amino acids. Germline assignment: CDR1 DFQATT and CDR2 SNEGSKA (reference sequence). Trimming removed 4 bases from V and 4 bases from J; junction bases left unmatched: 10.

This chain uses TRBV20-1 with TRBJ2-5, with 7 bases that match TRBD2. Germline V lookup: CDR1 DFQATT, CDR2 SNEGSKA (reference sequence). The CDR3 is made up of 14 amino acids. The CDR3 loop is CSPARAGSQETQYF. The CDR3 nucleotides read TGCAGCCCGGCGAGAGCGGGGAGTCAAGAGACCCAGTACTTC.

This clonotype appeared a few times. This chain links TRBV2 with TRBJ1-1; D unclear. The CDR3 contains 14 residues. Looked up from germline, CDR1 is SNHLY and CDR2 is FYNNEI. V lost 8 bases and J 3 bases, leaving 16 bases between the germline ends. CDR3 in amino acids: CASYPISQDTEAFF. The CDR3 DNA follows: TGTGCCAGCTACCCGATCTCCCAGGACACTGAAGCTTTCTTT.